Below, one T cell receptor (beta chain) is given with its context. Its antigen is unidentified. These data come from a study of siplizumab effects on memory and regulatory T cells. Germline CDR1 reads MNHEY; CDR2 reads SMNVEV (reference sequence). The ends lost 5 bases at V and 2 bases at J; junction bases unmatched: 9. The CDR3 runs 16 residues. Study results and limitations: The naive T cell population seemed more diverse than memory cells and seemed a major contributor to the alloresponse. Mapping to unstimulated subsets was achieved for only a minor fraction of alloreactive clones.

Profiled with immunoSEQ multiplex PCR; TCRdb holds only in-frame clones, not every one. The profile shows fewer than 110,000 clones, roughly 91% of them singletons. The chain employs TRBV27 and TRBJ2-7, with TRBD2 identical over 10 bases. This receptor was taken from a human donor in good health. Sequencing was performed on non-Treg CD4+ T cells sorted from blood. Here the CDR3 DNA reads TGTGCCAGCAGTCCCTCAGCGGGAGGGATGGCCTACGAGCAGTACTTC. Translation: CASSPSAGGMAYEQYF.